This T cell receptor (beta chain) was identified in a study of beta chain features in type 1 diabetes. Study-level background: Patients and healthy donors were similar in age, gender and cell yields. General observations from the study: Insertion counts at VDJ junctions were lower in type 1 diabetes patients, who also showed more deletions there. For Type 1 diabetes patients, all four CD4+ subsets carried TCRB CDR3s that were moderately but significantly shorter.

The CDR3 consists of 13 residues. Deletions cut 3 bases from V and 7 bases from J, with 15 bases between. Germline lookup yields CDR1 SQVTM and CDR2 ANQGSEA. CD4+ naive, central memory, regulatory and stem cell-like memory subsets were isolated by sorting on CD45RO/CCR7/CD25/CD127/CD95/CD27. Remarks on this clone: Its antigen remains unidentified.

The isolated RNA, all of it, was reverse transcribed, so expressed TCRB transcripts were what got sequenced. Average reads for naive, central memory and regulatory T cell samples were about 3.6 million. The assay was immunoSEQ multiplex PCR, and TCRdb's table has in-frame clones only and misses some. The table includes hundreds of thousands of clones, about 11% detected once. The material sequenced was naive CD4+ T cells from blood. The source of this sequence is a man between 25 and 39 years old with type 1 diabetes. V usage is TRBV29-1 and J usage is TRBJ1-2; D uncertain. As DNA, the CDR3 is TGCAGCGTTGAGGGAGGGCGGGAGGCTGGCTACACCTTC. It yields the protein CSVEGGREAGYTF.